The source of this T cell receptor beta chain is a study of T cells after yellow fever vaccination. Study details: Low-cell-number fractions underwent preparation using SMART-Seq v4 Ultra Low Input.

About this clonotype itself: Its antigen remains unidentified.

5'RACE template switching added a universal primer site and UMIs to TCR cDNA. TCRdb re-analysed the 5' RACE reads in MiXCR, keeping a single row per CDR3 protein. In the table there are a few hundred thousand distinct CDR3 sequences, over 5% of which are singletons. Germline CDR1 LNHDA, CDR2 SQIVND (reference sequence). V trimming: 2 bases; J trimming: 2 bases; junction bases outside the gene matches: 15. This CDR3 spans 21 amino acids. Study conclusions and caveats: Relatively few clonotypes were ones that appeared in both CD4 and CD8 compartments. Post-booster reappearance was seen for most primary-vaccination clones (96% CD4, around 88% CD8).

The sequencing used PBMCs, collected 5 days after the yellow fever booster vaccination. The V and J genes are TRBV19 and TRBJ2-3; 14 bases map to TRBD2. The sequence was collected from a man aged 25 to 45 who received the YFV17D yellow fever vaccine. The CDR3 DNA follows: TGTGCCAGTAGTATAATGGCCCCGACTAGCGGGAGGGCCGCTTCCACAGATACGCAGTATTTT. Its protein product is CASSIMAPTSGRAASTDTQYF.